This T cell receptor beta chain was identified in a study of T cell responses to AZD1222 COVID-19 vaccine. The method was immunoSEQ multiplex PCR; TCRdb's version includes in-frame clones alone and lacks a portion of them. The sample holds approximately 82,000 clones, 90% to 95% seen once. Notes on this clone: As yet, its antigen is unknown.

Per germline, CDR1 ENHRY and CDR2 SYGVKD. CDR3 length: 13 amino acids. Trimming removed 4 bases from V and 1 base from J, with 7 bases in between. Findings of the study overall: Breadth and depth of Spike-specific TCRs rose after two AZD1222 doses. Donors skewed white British and female; clonal diversity was possibly underestimated.

The sequencing used peripheral blood, collected on day 0 of AZD1222 vaccination. The origin of this receptor is an adult in good health. This chain connects TRBV10-3 to TRBJ1-1; D gene unclear. CDR3 protein: CAISGYRNTEAFF. CDR3 nucleotide sequence: TGTGCCATCAGTGGTTATAGGAACACTGAAGCTTTCTTT.